These 9 T cell receptor beta chains came from one sample sequenced in a study of T cell changes during pregnancy in multiple sclerosis. Here immunoSEQ multiplex PCR was the method, and the copy in TCRdb shows in-frame clones only, minus some. The sample carries more than 50,000 clones, roughly 90% recorded once. The sample was peripheral blood, taken before pregnancy. The receptor source for this set is a female donor with multiple sclerosis, enrolled in a pregnancy study.

This clone appeared a few times. J is TRBJ1-6 and V is TRBV19; D is perhaps TRBD1 (5 bases). V lost 6 bases, J lost 8 bases, and 14 bases lay in between. The length of the CDR3 is 14 residues. CDR1 and CDR2 (germline): LNHDA, SQIVND (reference sequence). The CDR3 DNA reads as TGTGCCAGTAGGCGTTGGGGCGATGATTCACCCCTCCACTTT. It codes for CASRRWGDDSPLHF. The whole variable domain, remainder taken from reference TRBV19 and TRBJ1-6, is DGGITQSPKYLFRKEGQNVTLSCEQNLNHDAMYWYRQDPGQGLRLIYYSQIVNDFQKGDIAEGYSVSREKKESFPLTVTSAQKNPTAFYLCASRRWGDDSPLHFGNGTRLTVT.

CDR3 protein: CSANRANTGELFF. CDR3 bases: TGCAGCGCAAACAGGGCGAACACCGGGGAGCTGTTTTTT. This chain links TRBV29-1 with TRBJ2-2; a weak D match, TRBD1 (6 bases). Germline V gene sequence: CDR1 SQVTM, CDR2 ANQGSEA. The CDR3 extends over 13 amino acids. Trimming took off 7 bases at V and 0 bases at J, with 9 bases between the two ends.

V is TRBV9 and J is TRBJ1-2, with D uncertain. V was cut by 3 bases and J by 4 bases, with 16 bases left in between. This CDR3 has 15 amino acids. Germline values: CDR1 SGDLS, CDR2 YYNGEE. DNA for the CDR3: TGTGCCAGCAGCGCAAGACTTATCTCGAGCTATGGCTACACCTTC. Translation: CASSARLISSYGYTF.

The chain links TRBV7-2 to TRBJ1-5; 10 bases are shared with TRBD1. V shed 5 bases and J 5 bases; nucleotides not matched to a gene: 9. CDR1 and CDR2 from the germline V gene are SGHTA and FQGNSA. The CDR3 sequence is 16 residues long. The CDR3 spells CASSPQTGGGDQPQHF. CDR3 DNA: TGTGCCAGCAGCCCCCAGACAGGGGGCGGTGATCAGCCCCAGCATTTT.

The chain recombines TRBV5-1 with TRBJ2-7, with D unclear. Germline CDR1 reads SGHRS; CDR2 reads YFSETQ. The CDR3 extends over 15 amino acids. V gave up 1 base and J gave up 4 bases, with 15 bases separating them. Here the CDR3 reads CASSLTRPSSYEQYF. The CDR3 bases are TGCGCCAGCAGCTTGACGCGCCCGTCTAGTTACGAGCAGTACTTC. Based on the CDR3 plus reference TRBV5-1 and TRBJ2-7, the full variable domain is KAGVTQTPRYLIKTRGQQVTLSCSPISGHRSVSWYQQTPGQGLQFLFEYFSETQRNKGNFPGRFSGRQFSNSRSEMNVSTLELGDSALYLCASSLTRPSSYEQYFGPGTRLTVT.

The chain couples TRBV19 to TRBJ1-3; 7 bases align to TRBD1. This CDR3 contains 13 residues. Trimming took 8 bases from V and 4 from J; bases not matched to a gene: 5. In germline, CDR1 is LNHDA, CDR2 SQIVND (reference sequence). The CDR3 is CASSTGVGNTIYF. DNA of the CDR3: TGTGCCAGTTCAACAGGGGTCGGAAACACCATATATTTT.

The chain carries TRBV18 and TRBJ1-1, with 7 bases that match TRBD1. Trimming removed 6 bases from V and 0 bases from J; junction bases left unmatched: 10. The CDR3 is 16 amino acids. Germline loops: CDR1 KGHSH, CDR2 LQKENI. The CDR3 DNA reads TGTGCCAGCTCCCTTGGGACAGCTACCGTGAACACTGAAGCTTTCTTT. Its protein product is CASSLGTATVNTEAFF.

The genes are TRBV7-2 and TRBJ2-2; 8 positions agree with TRBD1. CDR3 length: 15 amino acids. Trimming took 5 bases from V and 2 from J; bases not matched to a gene: 4. From germline, CDR1 is SGHTA and CDR2 FQGNSA. CDR3 nucleotides: TGTGCCAGCAGCGACAGGGGAAGCAACACCGGGGAGCTGTTTTTT. This encodes CASSDRGSNTGELFF. Based on the CDR3 plus reference TRBV7-2 and TRBJ2-2, the full variable domain is GAGVSQSPSNKVTEKGKDVELRCDPISGHTALYWYRQSLGQGLEFLIYFQGNSAPDKSGLPSDRFSAERTGGSVSTLTIQRTQQEDSAVYLCASSDRGSNTGELFFGEGSRLTVL.

The V gene is TRBV4-3, the J gene TRBJ2-5, with a weak D call TRBD2 (6 bases). The CDR3 is 17 residues long. Germline CDR1 reads LGHNA; CDR2 reads YSLEER. V was shortened by 0 bases and J by 2 bases, with 16 bases between the two germline ends. CDR3 protein: CASSQDLRGHKQETQYF. The CDR3 DNA follows: TGCGCCAGCAGCCAAGATTTGCGGGGCCACAAACAAGAGACCCAGTACTTC.